A single sample is the source of the 16 T cell receptor beta chains below, sequenced in a study of blood T cell repertoires in COVID-19. The repertoire was sequenced with immunoSEQ multiplex PCR; TCRdb's copy has only in-frame clones and lacks some. The table has over 200,000 clones, 70% to 90% seen once; the top ten hold 0.9% to 1%. The material sequenced was peripheral blood. The source is a woman aged 35 to 49 who had recovered from COVID-19.

The chain recombines TRBV18 with TRBJ1-1; tentative D call: TRBD1 (6 bases). This CDR3 comprises 18 residues. Germline lookup yields CDR1 KGHSH and CDR2 LQKENI. Between the trimmed V and J ends, which lost 5 bases and 0 bases, there was a span of 22 bases. For the CDR3, the DNA is TGTGCCAGCTCAAGCGTGCCCCCCCTGGACAGCCTGAACACTGAAGCTTTCTTT. Protein sequence: CASSSVPPLDSLNTEAFF.

The chain recombines TRBV30 with TRBJ1-4, with D perhaps TRBD1 (5 bases). Germline V gives CDR1 GTSNPN, CDR2 SVGIG (reference sequence). The V gene lost 6 bases and the J gene lost 3 bases, with 17 bases spanning the gap. This CDR3 contains 15 residues. The CDR3 DNA reads as TGTGCCTGCCACCCCCCCCGGGGGTCTAATGAAAAACTGTTTTTT. Protein sequence: CACHPPRGSNEKLFF.

The chain employs TRBV21-1 and TRBJ2-3; no DNA check was done on the table's D call, TRBD1. TRBV21-1 is a listed pseudogene. CDR3 length: 15 amino acids. CDR3 DNA: TGTGCCAGCAGCAGGCCAGGGGCTCGCACAGATACGCAGTATTTT. As protein: CASSRPGARTDTQYF.

The rearrangement joins TRBV11-3 to TRBJ2-7; 10 nucleotides align to TRBD2. Germline CDR1 is SGHNT and CDR2 is YENEEA. Trimming at V came to 5 bases and at J to 0 bases, leaving 4 bases not matched to a gene. This CDR3 is 15 amino acids long. The CDR3 bases are TGTGCCAGCAGCCCAAGCGGGAGGGCCTCCTACGAGCAGTACTTC. Translation: CASSPSGRASYEQYF.

The chain employs TRBV5-1 and TRBJ2-5, with TRBD2 matching over 13 bases. Unmatched junction bases numbered 11, after V lost 4 bases and J lost 5 bases. The CDR3 consists of 17 residues. The germline gives CDR1 SGHRS, CDR2 YFSETQ. The CDR3 reads CASSQRLAGGPGETQYF. The CDR3 coding sequence is TGCGCCAGCAGCCAAAGACTAGCGGGAGGCCCGGGGGAGACCCAGTACTTC.

CDR3 sequence reads: CASSSPRGVETQYF. In DNA form, the CDR3 reads TGTGCCAGCAGCAGCCCCCGGGGGGTGGAGACCCAGTACTTC. This rearrangement joins TRBV28 to TRBJ2-5, with 7 bases identical to TRBD2. The germline CDR1 and CDR2 sequences are MDHEN and SYDVKM. This CDR3 is built from 14 residues. Trimming took 6 bases from V and 5 from J; bases not matched to a gene: 9. Looking up the rest from reference TRBV28 and TRBJ2-5 gives the full variable domain: DVKVTQSSRYLVKRTGEKVFLECVQDMDHENMFWYRQDPGLGLRLIYFSYDVKMKEKGDIPEGYSVSREKKERFSLILESASTNQTSMYLCASSSPRGVETQYFGPGTRLLVL.

The J gene is TRBJ2-7, the V gene TRBV18; the D gene is possibly TRBD2 (6 bases). Germline loops: CDR1 KGHSH, CDR2 LQKENI. The CDR3 has 13 amino acids. The V end was cut by 6 bases, the J end by 3 bases, with 12 bases between. The CDR3: CASSPGTHYEQYF. The CDR3 nucleotides are TGTGCCAGCTCCCCCGGGACTCACTACGAGCAGTACTTC.

DNA of the CDR3: TGTGCCAGCAGTTACTCGCCCGCCCCGCCAGGGCTAAAACTGTTTTTT. Protein sequence: CASSYSPAPPGLKLFF. V and J are TRBV6-5 and TRBJ1-4; maybe TRBD1 (5 bases). In germline, CDR1 is MNHEY, CDR2 SVGAGI. The CDR3 loop spans 16 amino acids. Trimming left V 0 bases short and J 10 bases short, with 18 bases between.

This clone was seen only a few times. The sample carries other DNA sequences with the same CDR3. The rearrangement uses TRBV30 and TRBJ1-5; tentative D call: TRBD1 (6 bases). This CDR3 comprises 14 residues. With 1 base removed from V and 2 bases from J, the gap between germline ends came to 9 bases. The germline CDR1 and CDR2 sequences are GTSNPN and SVGIG (reference sequence). CDR3 in DNA: TGTGCCTGGAGTGGGGCAGGGGGCAATCAGCCCCAGCATTTT. Encoded protein: CAWSGAGGNQPQHF. Full variable domain (remainder filled in from reference TRBV30 and TRBJ1-5): SQTIHQWPATLVQPVGSPLSLECTVEGTSNPNLYWYRQAAGRGLQLLFYSVGIGQISSEVPQNLSASRPQDRQFILSSKKLLLSDSGFYLCAWSGAGGNQPQHFGDGTRLSIL.

As DNA, the CDR3 is TGTGCCAGCAGTTGCCCCCCGGGACTAGCGGGAGGTATTGAGACCCAGTACTTC. Encoded protein: CASSCPPGLAGGIETQYF. The chain couples TRBV6-7 to TRBJ2-5, with TRBD2 matching 15 bases. TRBV6-7 falls under the ORF class, with uncertain function. After removal of 4 bases from V and 5 bases from J, the junction contained 11 bases not matched to a gene. The CDR3 spans 18 residues.

The V call is TRBV29-1, the J call TRBJ2-3, with 7 bases matching TRBD2. This CDR3 has 13 residues. The germline gives CDR1 SQVTM, CDR2 ANQGSEA. The ends lost 6 bases at V and 1 base at J; junction bases unmatched: 4. The CDR3 loop is CSVGGVGTDTQYF. CDR3 bases: TGCAGCGTGGGGGGGGTTGGCACAGATACGCAGTATTTT.

The genes are TRBV5-1 and TRBJ2-7; perhaps TRBD2 as D (6 bases). Germline values: CDR1 SGHRS, CDR2 YFSETQ. The germline V and J ends were trimmed by 5 bases and 2 bases, with 17 bases remaining between them. This CDR3 region has 15 residues. The DNA for the CDR3 is TGCGCCAGCAGTGTTCGGTCGGCGGGAACCTACGAGCAGTACTTC. Its protein is CASSVRSAGTYEQYF.

This chain links TRBV7-9 with TRBJ2-7; TRBD1 matches at 8 bases. Germline loops: CDR1 SEHNR, CDR2 FQNEAQ (reference sequence). The V and J ends lost 6 bases and 0 bases, in that order; junction bases with no gene match: 1. There are 13 residues in the CDR3. For the CDR3, the DNA is TGTGCCAGCAGGCAGGGGGCCTCCTACGAGCAGTACTTC. The encoded protein is CASRQGASYEQYF.

The rearrangement uses TRBV7-2 and TRBJ2-7, with 8 positions matching TRBD1. Germline assignment: CDR1 SGHTA and CDR2 FQGNSA. The ends lost 2 bases at V and 4 bases at J; junction bases unmatched: 4. The CDR3 covers 14 residues. As DNA, the CDR3 is TGTGCCAGCAGCTTACCGGACAGGGCGTACGAGCAGTACTTC. As protein: CASSLPDRAYEQYF.

V and J are TRBV7-6 and TRBJ1-2; 9 bases line up with TRBD1. The CDR3 loop spans 17 amino acids. Germline assignment: CDR1 SGHVS and CDR2 FNYEAQ. V shed 5 bases and J 4 bases; nucleotides not matched to a gene: 14. The CDR3 reads CASSTGGGTGSLYGYTF. CDR3 bases: TGTGCCAGCAGCACCGGGGGGGGGACAGGGTCTCTCTATGGCTACACCTTC.

This clone was picked up a small number of times. V gene TRBV4-3 combines with J gene TRBJ2-7; D uncertain. Trimming removed 0 bases at V and 0 bases at J, with 12 bases between. The length of the CDR3 is 16 residues. From germline, CDR1 is LGHNA and CDR2 YSLEER. The CDR3 here is CASSQDLAETSYEQYV. The CDR3 DNA reads as TGCGCCAGCAGCCAAGATTTGGCAGAAACCTCCTACGAGCAGTACGTC.